These 27 T cell receptor beta chains came from one sample sequenced in a study of cytomegalovirus exposure and HLA in healthy donors. Assay: immunoSEQ multiplex PCR; the TCRdb copy retains only in-frame clones and omits some. The sample holds about 200,000 clones, just over 85% seen once. What was sequenced was PBMCs. The receptors were sampled from a woman aged 18-29 years in good health and CMV-seronegative.

The J gene is TRBJ2-5, the V gene TRBV10-3; D is possibly TRBD2 (6 bases). Germline V gene lookup returns CDR1 ENHRY and CDR2 SYGVKD. CDR3 length equals 14 residues. Trimming took off 7 bases at V and 7 bases at J, with 19 bases between the two ends. CDR3 amino acids: CAIKASTSTGTQYF. The CDR3 coding sequence is TGTGCCATCAAAGCCTCCACTAGCACAGGGACCCAGTACTTC.

V and J are TRBV27 and TRBJ2-7; TRBD2 matches at 8 bases. The CDR3 length is 12 residues. Per germline, CDR1 MNHEY and CDR2 SMNVEV (reference sequence). The V gene end was trimmed by 3 bases and the J gene end by 6 bases; junction bases not matched to a gene: 1. The CDR3 DNA reads TGTGCCAGCAGTTTCGGGGGGGGCGAGCAGTACTTC. Protein product: CASSFGGGEQYF.

The CDR3 loop is CASSLRGQGGRNEQFF. DNA for the CDR3: TGTGCCAGCAGCTTAAGGGGCCAGGGGGGTCGGAATGAGCAGTTCTTC. The chain couples TRBV7-2 to TRBJ2-1, with D tentatively TRBD1 (7 bases). The CDR3 has 16 residues. The germline V and J ends were trimmed by 2 bases and 7 bases, with 18 bases remaining between them. Germline assignment: CDR1 SGHTA and CDR2 FQGNSA. Based on the CDR3 plus reference TRBV7-2 and TRBJ2-1, the full variable domain is GAGVSQSPSNKVTEKGKDVELRCDPISGHTALYWYRQSLGQGLEFLIYFQGNSAPDKSGLPSDRFSAERTGGSVSTLTIQRTQQEDSAVYLCASSLRGQGGRNEQFFGPGTRLTVL.

The chain links TRBV2 to TRBJ1-1; the match to TRBD1 covers 9 bases. After removal of 6 bases from V and 1 base from J, the junction contained 3 bases not matched to a gene. Germline V gene lookup returns CDR1 SNHLY and CDR2 FYNNEI. The CDR3 has 14 residues. CDR3 in amino acids: CASRHRGQNTEAFF. The CDR3, as DNA: TGTGCCAGCAGGCACAGGGGGCAGAACACTGAAGCTTTCTTT.

This chain uses TRBV9 with TRBJ2-1; TRBD2 matches 14 bases. This CDR3 spans 18 amino acids. Germline V CDR1 and CDR2: SGDLS, YYNGEE. With 4 bases clipped from V and 0 bases from J, the junction kept 6 bases outside the gene matches. CDR3 protein: CASSQGLAGESSYNEQFF. The CDR3, as DNA: TGTGCCAGCAGCCAGGGACTAGCGGGAGAGAGCTCCTACAATGAGCAGTTCTTC.

The chain carries TRBV4-1 and TRBJ1-4, with D hard to call. V lost 3 bases and J 5 bases, leaving 4 bases between the germline ends. CDR1 is MGHRA and CDR2 is YSYEKL in the germline V gene. This CDR3 spans 12 amino acids. The CDR3 is CASSHLNEKLFF. The CDR3 region has the DNA TGCGCCAGCAGCCATCTCAATGAAAAACTGTTTTTT.

This clone is a singleton in its sample. The V gene is TRBV19, the J gene TRBJ2-7, with 9 bases identical to TRBD2. The V gene's germline CDR1 is LNHDA and CDR2 SQIVND (reference sequence). The V gene end was trimmed by 8 bases and the J gene end by 4 bases; junction bases not matched to a gene: 9. This CDR3 has 14 residues. CDR3 bases: TGTGCCAGTTCCCCGCGGGAGGGGTTTTACGAGCAGTACTTC. Its translation: CASSPREGFYEQYF.

The gene calls are TRBV27 and TRBJ2-1; 8 nucleotides align to TRBD2. This CDR3 comprises 15 residues. The V gene end was trimmed by 6 bases and the J gene end by 0 bases; junction bases not matched to a gene: 4. Germline V gives CDR1 MNHEY, CDR2 SMNVEV (reference sequence). Here the CDR3 DNA reads TGTGCCAGCAGGATCGGGACTAGCTCCTACAATGAGCAGTTCTTC. Translating it yields CASRIGTSSYNEQFF.

This chain links TRBV19 with TRBJ2-7, with D perhaps matching TRBD1 (5 bases). Germline V gene lookup returns CDR1 LNHDA and CDR2 SQIVND (reference sequence). This CDR3 comprises 16 residues. Trimming removed 7 bases from V and 0 bases from J, with 19 bases in between. The CDR3 is CASTGPRTSTSYEQYF. The CDR3 DNA follows: TGTGCCAGTACTGGCCCGCGGACATCGACCTCCTACGAGCAGTACTTC.

The chain employs TRBV28 and TRBJ2-2, with D perhaps matching TRBD2 (6 bases). Per germline, CDR1 MDHEN and CDR2 SYDVKM. The CDR3 runs 13 residues. V lost 8 bases and J 3 bases, leaving 10 bases between the germline ends. In nucleotides, the CDR3 is TGTGCCAGCGAGGAGGGGTACACCGGGGAGCTGTTTTTT. It translates to CASEEGYTGELFF. Filled out from reference TRBV28 and TRBJ2-2, the complete variable domain reads DVKVTQSSRYLVKRTGEKVFLECVQDMDHENMFWYRQDPGLGLRLIYFSYDVKMKEKGDIPEGYSVSREKKERFSLILESASTNQTSMYLCASEEGYTGELFFGEGSRLTVL.

The rearrangement joins TRBV11-3 to TRBJ2-3; the D gene is possibly TRBD2 (5 bases). Trimming cost V 2 bases and J 1 base, with 13 bases left between them. This CDR3 contains 16 residues. Germline CDR1 is SGHNT and CDR2 is YENEEA. The DNA for the CDR3 is TGTGCCAGCAGCTTACGTGTGGGAGTAGGCACAGATACGCAGTATTTT. Translation gives CASSLRVGVGTDTQYF.

This chain uses TRBV28 with TRBJ1-3; D is possibly TRBD1 (5 bases). V dropped 3 bases and J dropped 3 bases, with 12 bases sitting between them. This CDR3 is 15 amino acids long. Germline V gene lookup returns CDR1 MDHEN and CDR2 SYDVKM. CDR3 amino acids: CASSFSDGGGNTIYF. CDR3 nucleotides: TGTGCCAGCAGTTTCTCCGACGGGGGTGGAAACACCATATATTTT.

This rearrangement joins TRBV30 to TRBJ2-7; 11 positions match TRBD1. V dropped 3 bases and J dropped 3; count of bases not matched to a gene: 7. From germline, CDR1 is GTSNPN and CDR2 SVGIG (reference sequence). The CDR3 loop spans 15 amino acids. CDR3 region: CAWREPGTGGYEQYF. The CDR3 DNA follows: TGTGCCTGGAGGGAACCCGGGACAGGGGGCTACGAGCAGTACTTC.

The chain employs TRBV6-5 and TRBJ2-7; unclear D gene. Germline V CDR1 and CDR2: MNHEY, SVGAGI. The CDR3 sequence is 11 residues long. V lost 5 bases, J lost 4 bases, and 6 bases lay in between. The CDR3 is CASSARYEQYF. The CDR3 DNA reads TGTGCCAGCAGTGCCAGATACGAGCAGTACTTC.

This chain joins TRBV29-1 and TRBJ2-6; a possible D gene is TRBD2 (6 bases). V lost 3 bases and J 3 bases, leaving 18 bases between the germline ends. The CDR3 is made up of 17 amino acids. Germline values: CDR1 SQVTM, CDR2 ANQGSEA. The CDR3 coding sequence is TGCAGCGTTGAGAAGTTGCGGGGCACGAGTGGGGCCAACGTCCTGACTTTC. Translation gives CSVEKLRGTSGANVLTF.

The chain has TRBV7-9 and TRBJ2-7, with 8 bases lining up with TRBD1. CDR3 length: 17 amino acids. With 1 base clipped from V and 1 base from J, the junction kept 9 bases outside the gene matches. Germline V gene data show CDR1 as SEHNR and CDR2 as FQNEAQ (reference sequence). DNA of the CDR3: TGTGCCAGCAGCTTAGGGGGATGGGACAGGAGATCCTACGAGCAGTACTTC. Translation gives CASSLGGWDRRSYEQYF.

The V and J genes are TRBV18 and TRBJ1-1; D remains unclear. CDR1 is KGHSH and CDR2 is LQKENI in the germline V gene. This CDR3 spans 13 amino acids. V shed 6 bases and J shed 11 bases, with 19 bases lying between them. CDR3 bases: TGTGCCAGCTCCGCCTGGGAGGGTGTGAACGCTTTCTTT. This sequence encodes CASSAWEGVNAFF.

CDR3 bases: TGTGCCAGCAGCCTGACAGGCACAGATACGCAGTATTTT. It is translated as CASSLTGTDTQYF. The chain recombines TRBV5-6 with TRBJ2-3; D might be TRBD1 (5 bases). Per germline, CDR1 SGHDT and CDR2 YYEEEE. Trimming took 4 bases from V and 1 from J, leaving 7 bases between them. This CDR3 spans 13 amino acids.

This clone was detected once. The rearrangement links TRBV6-1 to TRBJ2-5, with TRBD1 matching over 9 bases. CDR1 is MNHNS, CDR2 SASEGT, per germline. With V trimmed by 4 bases and J by 4 bases, 10 bases remained unmatched. The CDR3 covers 16 residues. The CDR3 loop reads CASSALDRGGRETQYF. CDR3 in DNA: TGTGCCAGCAGTGCATTGGACAGGGGAGGTCGAGAGACCCAGTACTTC.

The gene calls are TRBV5-1 and TRBJ2-1, with 7 bases aligning to TRBD1. The CDR3 has 15 amino acids. Germline CDR1 SGHRS, CDR2 YFSETQ. Trimming cost V 4 bases and J 5 bases; bases outside gene matches: 9. CDR3 bases: TGCGCCAGCAGCATGGGGACAGCATACAACAATGAGCAGTTCTTC. It specifies CASSMGTAYNNEQFF.

This chain links TRBV6-5 with TRBJ2-7, with a weak D call TRBD2 (6 bases). The germline V gene encodes CDR1 MNHEY and CDR2 SVGAGI. Trimming shortened V by 5 bases and J by 3 bases, and 11 bases separated the two germline ends. The CDR3 loop spans 13 amino acids. CDR3 sequence: CASSPGSHYEQYF. Here the CDR3 DNA reads TGTGCCAGCAGTCCCGGGAGCCACTACGAGCAGTACTTC.

The chain links TRBV28 to TRBJ2-7, with 10 bases aligning to TRBD1. V dropped 7 bases and J dropped 6; count of bases not matched to a gene: 6. The CDR3 is 13 residues long. Germline V CDR1 and CDR2: MDHEN, SYDVKM. The chain's CDR3 is CASTWDRGSEQYF. For the CDR3, the DNA is TGTGCCAGCACATGGGACAGGGGTAGCGAGCAGTACTTC. Using reference TRBV28 and TRBJ2-7 for the parts outside the CDR3, the full variable domain is DVKVTQSSRYLVKRTGEKVFLECVQDMDHENMFWYRQDPGLGLRLIYFSYDVKMKEKGDIPEGYSVSREKKERFSLILESASTNQTSMYLCASTWDRGSEQYFGPGTRLTVT.

This clone turned up a few times. This rearrangement joins TRBV11-3 to TRBJ2-7, with 12 bases lining up with TRBD2. The CDR3 runs to 15 residues. The trim removed 5 bases at V and 8 bases at J, leaving 10 bases unmatched. Germline V gene data show CDR1 as SGHNT and CDR2 as YENEEA. CDR3 sequence: CASSLGMTSGSQQYF. CDR3 in DNA: TGTGCCAGCAGCCTAGGAATGACTAGCGGGAGTCAGCAGTACTTC.

This sequence joins TRBV9 and TRBJ1-2, with 7 positions matching TRBD1. The CDR3 is 13 amino acids. Germline V CDR1 and CDR2: SGDLS, YYNGEE. Unmatched junction bases numbered 4, after V lost 3 bases and J lost 5 bases. As DNA, the CDR3 is TGTGCCAGCAGCGACCAGGGGGAATATGGCTACACCTTC. Its protein product is CASSDQGEYGYTF. The full variable domain, in which reference TRBV9 and TRBJ1-2 provide the parts outside the CDR3, is DSGVTQTPKHLITATGQRVTLRCSPRSGDLSVYWYQQSLDQGLQFLIQYYNGEERAKGNILERFSAQQFPDLHSELNLSSLELGDSALYFCASSDQGEYGYTFGSGTRLTVV.

V usage is TRBV29-1 and J usage is TRBJ2-3, with 9 bases lining up with TRBD1. Germline V CDR1 and CDR2: SQVTM, ANQGSEA. The CDR3 extends over 16 amino acids. With 6 bases clipped from V and 6 bases from J, the junction kept 16 bases outside the gene matches. CDR3 loop: CSVWTGTGFGPDTQYF. Written as DNA, the CDR3 is TGCAGCGTCTGGACCGGGACAGGGTTTGGTCCGGATACGCAGTATTTT.

This clone was found once. The J gene is TRBJ2-5, the V gene TRBV19; 9 positions match TRBD1. Per germline, CDR1 LNHDA and CDR2 SQIVND (reference sequence). This CDR3 region has 14 residues. V lost 4 bases and J lost 7; bases outside the gene matches: 7. The DNA for the CDR3 is TGTGCCAGTAGTAATGGACAGGGGCGGGGGACCCAGTACTTC. It is translated as CASSNGQGRGTQYF.

This chain uses TRBV18 with TRBJ2-7, with TRBD2 matching 10 bases. Germline V lookup: CDR1 KGHSH, CDR2 LQKENI. The CDR3 covers 17 residues. V shed 0 bases and J 3 bases; nucleotides not matched to a gene: 8. In DNA form, the CDR3 reads TGTGCCAGCTCACCACCGGGGGCTAGCGGGGGTTTCTACGAGCAGTACTTC. Encoded protein: CASSPPGASGGFYEQYF.